A selection of T cell receptor beta chains follows, all from one sample in a study of OX40 agonist ivuxolimab in advanced cancers. Only in-frame clones appear in the TCRdb table, and some are missing; sequencing was by immunoSEQ multiplex PCR. The top ten clones hold around 4.1% of a sample with approximately 65,000 clones, roughly nine tenths of them seen once. This specimen was CD4+ or CD8+ T cells sorted from blood, taken in a trial of the OX40 agonist ivuxolimab. The receptors derive from an adult with an advanced solid tumor such as melanoma, head and neck, liver or kidney cancer. Both conserved end residues are trimmed from each CDR3. Only some rows state a clone size, as once, few, many or a class for expanded clones.

abundance	v_gene	j_gene	CDR3aa
-	TRBV7-5	TRBJ2-3	ARREGGWPDTQY
-	TRBV11-3	TRBJ1-1	ASSFDPGDATEAF
-	TRBV6-5	TRBJ2-1	ASSQRTLSYNEQF
-	TRBV30	TRBJ1-2	AWSPPLRNYGYT
few	TRBV7-6	TRBJ1-1	ASSQGQVTEAF
-	TRBV4-3	TRBJ2-6	ASSQDGIAAFAGANVLT
-	TRBV4-2	TRBJ2-4	ASSQDLGTSGIVSRY
-	TRBV5-1	TRBJ2-3	ASSTTIGVVDTQY
-	TRBV12-2	TRBJ2-2	ASRPGQGSRTGELF
-	TRBV4-2	TRBJ1-1	ASSQDDRGGTEAF
-	TRBV11-2	TRBJ2-1	ASNLEGLALREQF
-	TRBV5-1	TRBJ2-1	ASRPSLLAANEQF
-	TRBV29-1	TRBJ2-5	SVEGSAGRAETQY
-	TRBV18	TRBJ1-4	ASSPWGGANEKLF
-	TRBV29-1	TRBJ2-7	SALGSGDEQY
-	TRBV9	TRBJ1-5	ASSAGTEGQPQH
-	TRBV28	TRBJ2-1	ASTGLAGGAEQF
-	TRBV28	TRBJ2-7	ASSLGLAGPGY
-	TRBV7-4	TRBJ2-5	ASSLVQETQY
-	TRBV7-3	TRBJ2-1	ASSPDRGSYNEQF